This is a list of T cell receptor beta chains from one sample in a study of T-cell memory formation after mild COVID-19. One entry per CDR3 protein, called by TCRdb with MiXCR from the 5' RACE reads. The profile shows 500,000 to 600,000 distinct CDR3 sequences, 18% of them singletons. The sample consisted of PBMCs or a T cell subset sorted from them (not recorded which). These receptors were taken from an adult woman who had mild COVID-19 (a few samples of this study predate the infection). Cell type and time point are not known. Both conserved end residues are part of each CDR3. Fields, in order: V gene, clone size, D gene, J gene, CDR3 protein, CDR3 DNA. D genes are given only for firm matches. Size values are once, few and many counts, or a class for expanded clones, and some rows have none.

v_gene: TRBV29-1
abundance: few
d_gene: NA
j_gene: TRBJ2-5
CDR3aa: CSVELGQGRETQYF
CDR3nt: TGCAGCGTTGAGTTGGGTCAGGGGAGAGAGACCCAGTACTTC

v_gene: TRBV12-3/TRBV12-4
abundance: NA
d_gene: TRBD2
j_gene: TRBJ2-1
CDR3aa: CDSQPGLANEQFF
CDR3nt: TGTGACAGTCAACCGGGACTAGCAAATGAGCAGTTCTTC

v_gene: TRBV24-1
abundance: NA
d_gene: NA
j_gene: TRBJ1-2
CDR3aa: CATSDLVGYTF
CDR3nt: TGTGCCACCAGTGATTTGGTAGGCTACACCTTC

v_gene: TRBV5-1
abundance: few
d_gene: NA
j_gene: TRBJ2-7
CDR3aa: CASSPNQGPYEQYF
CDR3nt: TGCGCCAGCAGCCCAAACCAGGGGCCCTACGAGCAGTACTTC

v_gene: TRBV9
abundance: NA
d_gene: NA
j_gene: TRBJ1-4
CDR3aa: CASSVGSGESDPNEKLFF
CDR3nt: TGTGCCAGCAGCGTAGGATCAGGAGAGAGTGATCCTAATGAAAAACTGTTTTTT

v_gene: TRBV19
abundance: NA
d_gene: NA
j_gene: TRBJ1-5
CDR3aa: CAIGNGKPNQPQHF
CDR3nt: TGTGCCATCGGGAACGGGAAACCAAATCAGCCCCAGCATTTT

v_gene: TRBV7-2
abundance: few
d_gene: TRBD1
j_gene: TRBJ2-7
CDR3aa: CASSLDRGGLYEQYF
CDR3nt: TGTGCCAGCAGCTTGGACAGGGGGGGACTCTACGAGCAGTACTTC

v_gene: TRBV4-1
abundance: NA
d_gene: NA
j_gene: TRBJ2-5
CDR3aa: CASSQGSQGGETQYF
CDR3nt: TGCGCCAGCAGCCAAGGGTCGCAGGGTGGCGAGACCCAGTACTTC

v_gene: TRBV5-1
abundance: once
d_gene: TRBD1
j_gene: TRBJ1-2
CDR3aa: CASSSGQGDGYTF
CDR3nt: TGCGCCAGCAGCTCGGGACAGGGGGATGGCTACACCTTC

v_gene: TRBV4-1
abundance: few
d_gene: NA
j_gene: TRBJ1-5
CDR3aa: CASSQVGGSGQPQHF
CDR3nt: TGCGCCAGCAGCCAAGTCGGGGGATCAGGCCAGCCCCAGCATTTT

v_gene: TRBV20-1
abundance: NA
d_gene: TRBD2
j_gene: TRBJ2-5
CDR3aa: CSARSFLRTSRQETQYF
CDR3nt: TGCAGTGCTAGGTCCTTCCTCCGGACTAGCCGACAAGAGACCCAGTACTTC

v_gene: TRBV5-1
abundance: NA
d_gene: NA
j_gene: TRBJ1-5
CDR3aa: CASSLGGIHNQPQHF
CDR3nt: TGCGCCAGCAGCTTGGGGGGGATCCACAATCAGCCCCAGCATTTT

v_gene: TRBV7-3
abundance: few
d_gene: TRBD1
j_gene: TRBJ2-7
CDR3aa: CASSYRDRGEGSYEQYF
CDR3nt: TGTGCCAGCAGCTACCGGGACAGGGGAGAAGGCTCCTACGAGCAGTACTTC

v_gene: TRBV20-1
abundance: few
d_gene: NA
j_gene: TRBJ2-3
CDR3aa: CSARVSAGASTDTQYF
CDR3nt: TGCAGTGCTAGAGTATCAGCGGGTGCTTCCACAGATACGCAGTATTTT

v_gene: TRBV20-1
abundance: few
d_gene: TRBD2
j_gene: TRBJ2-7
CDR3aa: CSAMGLAGGQAEQYF
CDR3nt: TGCAGTGCTATGGGACTAGCGGGAGGCCAAGCCGAGCAGTACTTC

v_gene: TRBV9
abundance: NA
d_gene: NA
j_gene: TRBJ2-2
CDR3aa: CASSVETGWAGELFF
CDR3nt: TGTGCCAGCAGCGTAGAGACAGGATGGGCCGGGGAGCTGTTTTTT

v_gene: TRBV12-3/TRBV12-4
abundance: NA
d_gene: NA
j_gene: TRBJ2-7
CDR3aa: CASSFGGVAQYF
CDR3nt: TGTGCCAGCAGTTTCGGGGGTGTGGCGCAGTACTTC

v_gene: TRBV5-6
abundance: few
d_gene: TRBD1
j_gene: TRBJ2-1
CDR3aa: CASSYPGQGGYEQFF
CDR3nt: TGTGCCAGCAGCTACCCGGGACAGGGGGGCTATGAGCAGTTCTTC

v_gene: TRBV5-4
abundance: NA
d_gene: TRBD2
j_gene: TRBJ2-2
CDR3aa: CASCWTPGLAGGNTGELFF
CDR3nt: TGTGCCAGCTGCTGGACACCGGGACTAGCGGGGGGGAACACCGGGGAGCTGTTTTTT

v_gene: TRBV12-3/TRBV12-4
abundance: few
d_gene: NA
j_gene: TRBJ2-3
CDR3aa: CASSLAWSRTDTQYF
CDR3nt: TGTGCCAGCAGTTTAGCCTGGAGTCGAACAGATACGCAGTATTTT

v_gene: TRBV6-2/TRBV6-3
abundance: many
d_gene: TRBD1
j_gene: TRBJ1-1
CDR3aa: CASSYPWTGFMGPSNTEAFF
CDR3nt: TGTGCCAGCAGTTACCCCTGGACAGGATTTATGGGACCATCGAACACTGAAGCTTTCTTT

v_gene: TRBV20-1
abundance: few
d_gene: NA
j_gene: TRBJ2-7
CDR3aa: CSASGQGFPYEQYF
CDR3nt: TGCAGTGCTAGCGGGCAGGGGTTCCCCTACGAGCAGTACTTC

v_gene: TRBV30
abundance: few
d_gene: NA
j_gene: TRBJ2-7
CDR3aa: CAWGPPNIEYSYEQYF
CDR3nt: TGTGCCTGGGGCCCACCCAACATCGAATACAGCTACGAGCAGTACTTC

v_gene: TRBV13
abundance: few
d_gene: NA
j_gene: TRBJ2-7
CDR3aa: CASSLHGGEQYF
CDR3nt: TGTGCCAGCAGCCTTCACGGCGGCGAGCAGTACTTC

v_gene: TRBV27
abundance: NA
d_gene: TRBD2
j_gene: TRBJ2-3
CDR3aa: CASSPAGGDTQYF
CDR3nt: TGTGCCAGCAGTCCCGCGGGGGGAGATACGCAGTATTTT

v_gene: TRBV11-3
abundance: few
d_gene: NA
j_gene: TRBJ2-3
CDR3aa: CASSARDGFTDTQYF
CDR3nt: TGTGCCAGCAGCGCCCGTGACGGTTTCACAGATACGCAGTATTTT

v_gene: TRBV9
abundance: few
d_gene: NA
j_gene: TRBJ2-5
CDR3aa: CASSPDLREETQYF
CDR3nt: TGTGCCAGCAGCCCGGACCTCCGGGAAGAGACCCAGTACTTC

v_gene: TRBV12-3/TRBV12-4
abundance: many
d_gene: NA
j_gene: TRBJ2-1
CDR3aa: CASGYNEQFF
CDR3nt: TGTGCCAGCGGGTACAATGAGCAGTTCTTC

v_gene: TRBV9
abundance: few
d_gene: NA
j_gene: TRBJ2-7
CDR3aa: CASSPQFSSYEQYF
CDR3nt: TGTGCCAGCAGCCCGCAGTTCAGCTCCTACGAGCAGTACTTC

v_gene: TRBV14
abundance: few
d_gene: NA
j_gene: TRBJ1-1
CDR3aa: CASSRRPRGGNTEAFF
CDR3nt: TGTGCCAGCAGCCGACGACCCCGAGGAGGGAACACTGAAGCTTTCTTT

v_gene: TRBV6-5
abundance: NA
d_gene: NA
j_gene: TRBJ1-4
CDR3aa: CASSYAPSGGKLFF
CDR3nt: TGTGCCAGCAGTTACGCTCCAAGCGGGGGGAAACTGTTTTTT

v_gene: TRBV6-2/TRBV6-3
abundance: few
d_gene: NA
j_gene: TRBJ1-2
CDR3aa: CASSYRGFLDGYTF
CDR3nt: TGTGCCAGCAGTTACCGGGGTTTCCTCGATGGCTACACCTTC

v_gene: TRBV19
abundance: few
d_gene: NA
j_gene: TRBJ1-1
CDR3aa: CASRQGLSRGNTEAFF
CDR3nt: TGTGCCAGTAGGCAGGGGCTATCCCGCGGGAACACTGAAGCTTTCTTT

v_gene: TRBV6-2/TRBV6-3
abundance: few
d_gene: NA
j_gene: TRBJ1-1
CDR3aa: CASSAYRSGNTEAFF
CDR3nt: TGTGCCAGCAGTGCCTACCGGAGTGGGAACACTGAAGCTTTCTTT

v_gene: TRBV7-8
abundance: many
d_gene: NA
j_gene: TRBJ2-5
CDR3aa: CASSSNSGRQETQYF
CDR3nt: TGTGCCAGCAGCTCAAACTCGGGCAGACAAGAGACCCAGTACTTC

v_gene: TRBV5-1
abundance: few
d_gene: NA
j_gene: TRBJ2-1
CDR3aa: CASSLELAVNEQFF
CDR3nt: TGCGCCAGCAGCTTGGAATTAGCGGTGAATGAGCAGTTCTTC

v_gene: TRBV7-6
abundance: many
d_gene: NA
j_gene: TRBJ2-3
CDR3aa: CASSSRTGKGTDTQYF
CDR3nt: TGTGCCAGCAGCTCCCGCACAGGGAAAGGAACAGATACGCAGTATTTT